What follows are 7 T cell receptor beta chains derived from one specimen sequenced in a study of Ad26.COV2.S vaccination and SARS-CoV-2 variants. The data were produced by immunoSEQ multiplex PCR, yet TCRdb's version contains in-frame clones alone and is incomplete. The data hold approximately 450,000 clones, with 90% observed a single time. Treatment meaning: roughly 20 received Ad26.COV2.S at low or high dose, single or two shots; 5 received placebo; per-sample allocation not given. Specimen acquisition occurred on day 63 following the initial vaccine or placebo injection. Source: peripheral blood, taken in a trial of Ad26.COV2.S vaccine versus placebo. The receptors stem from a person aged 18 to 65 who received the Ad26.COV2.S COVID-19 vaccine or a placebo.

The chain employs TRBV3-1 (or the pseudogene TRBV3-2) and TRBJ2-7, with 12 bases that match TRBD1. CDR3 length equals 15 residues. V was pared by 1 base and J by 7 bases, with 5 bases of the junction left unmatched. Per the germline V gene, CDR1 is LGHDT and CDR2 is YNNKEL (reference sequence). The CDR3 nucleotides are TGTGCCAGCAGCCAAGCGGGACAGGGGGCGGGGGAGCAGTACTTC. This sequence encodes CASSQAGQGAGEQYF.

The CDR3 DNA reads as TGTGCCAGCAGCCCGGAAGATCGTGGGGCCAACGTCCTGACTTTC. Encoded protein: CASSPEDRGANVLTF. The chain recombines TRBV28 with TRBJ2-6; D remains unclear. Germline V gene lookup returns CDR1 MDHEN and CDR2 SYDVKM. V lost 6 bases and J 3 bases, leaving 12 bases between the germline ends. This CDR3 is 15 amino acids long.

This rearrangement joins TRBV5-4 to TRBJ1-6; tentative D call: TRBD1 (5 bases). The CDR3 is 14 residues long. Germline-derived CDR1 and CDR2 are SGHNT and YYREEE (reference sequence). V lost 2 bases and J lost 10, with 13 bases in between. CDR3 nucleotide sequence: TGTGCCAGCAGCTTTGACAGTTTGCGATCACCCCTCCACTTT. This translates into CASSFDSLRSPLHF.

The V gene is TRBV6-6, the J gene TRBJ1-5; D is undetermined. Germline V gene sequence: CDR1 MNHNY, CDR2 SVGAGI (reference sequence). The CDR3 extends over 13 amino acids. The V gene lost 4 bases and the J gene lost 1 base, with 5 bases spanning the gap. This CDR3 is CASSSPSNQPQHF. DNA for the CDR3: TGTGCCAGCAGTTCTCCGAGCAATCAGCCCCAGCATTTT.

V and J are TRBV6-5 and TRBJ2-1, with a tentative D call TRBD2 (6 bases). CDR1 MNHEY and CDR2 SVGAGI come from the germline V gene. The CDR3 covers 14 residues. V was shortened by 4 bases and J by 4 bases, with 11 bases between the two germline ends. CDR3 coding DNA: TGTGCCAGCAGTTCCTGGGACTTGTACAATGAGCAGTTCTTC. Its protein is CASSSWDLYNEQFF.

The chain links TRBV29-1 to TRBJ2-3; TRBD2 aligns across 8 bases. The CDR3 has 13 amino acids. V shed 7 bases and J 7 bases; nucleotides not matched to a gene: 10. Per germline, CDR1 SQVTM and CDR2 ANQGSEA. The CDR3 DNA reads TGCAGCGCTACTGAGCTAGCGGGTTATACGCAGTATTTT. Amino acid sequence: CSATELAGYTQYF.

This chain links TRBV18 with TRBJ1-1, with 7 bases that match TRBD1. The ends lost 4 bases at V and 3 bases at J; junction bases unmatched: 5. Per the germline V gene, CDR1 is KGHSH and CDR2 is LQKENI. This CDR3 contains 14 residues. CDR3 residues: CASSLIDRDTEAFF. The DNA for the CDR3 is TGTGCCAGCTCACTCATTGACAGGGACACTGAAGCTTTCTTT.